The clone carrying this TCR beta chain was found many times. This specimen comes from a study of T cell repertoires in cytomegalovirus infection. TCRdb ran MiXCR on the reads and lists one entry per CDR3 protein. The table shows hundreds of thousands of distinct CDR3 sequences, with around 11% occurring only once. The ends were cut back, 4 bases at V and 2 bases at J, with 12 bases in the middle. Looked up from germline, CDR1 is SGHVS and CDR2 is FQNEAQ. There are 15 residues in the CDR3. Sequences were obtained from PBMCs. This clonotype was obtained from a human donor in good health (CMV status not recorded). Some clones in this sample may be carry-over from other donors' samples. The chain carries TRBV7-8 and TRBJ1-5; perhaps TRBD1 as D (6 bases). The CDR3 bases are TGTGCCAGCAGCTCCCTCAGACAGGGCAATCAGCCCCAGCATTTT. It yields the protein CASSSLRQGNQPQHF.